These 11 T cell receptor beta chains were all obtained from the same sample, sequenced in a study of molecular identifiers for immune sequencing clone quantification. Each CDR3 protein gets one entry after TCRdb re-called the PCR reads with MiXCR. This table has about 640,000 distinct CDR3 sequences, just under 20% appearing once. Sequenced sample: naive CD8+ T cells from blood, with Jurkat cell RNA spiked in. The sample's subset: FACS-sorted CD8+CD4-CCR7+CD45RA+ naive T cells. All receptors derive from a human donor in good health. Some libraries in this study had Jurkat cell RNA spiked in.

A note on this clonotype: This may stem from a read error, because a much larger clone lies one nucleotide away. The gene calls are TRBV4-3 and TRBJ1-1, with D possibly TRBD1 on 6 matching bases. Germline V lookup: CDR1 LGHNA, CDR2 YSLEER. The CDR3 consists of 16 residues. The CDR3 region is CASSLGPTGTGTEASF. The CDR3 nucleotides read TGCGCCAGCAGCCTCGGACCAACAGGGACGGGCACTGAAGCTTCCTTT.

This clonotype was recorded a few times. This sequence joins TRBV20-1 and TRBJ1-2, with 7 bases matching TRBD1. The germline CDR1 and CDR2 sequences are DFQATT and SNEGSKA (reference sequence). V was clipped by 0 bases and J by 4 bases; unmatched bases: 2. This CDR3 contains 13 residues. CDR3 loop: CSARDRDSYGYTF. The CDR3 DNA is TGCAGTGCTAGAGATCGGGACAGCTATGGCTACACCTTC.

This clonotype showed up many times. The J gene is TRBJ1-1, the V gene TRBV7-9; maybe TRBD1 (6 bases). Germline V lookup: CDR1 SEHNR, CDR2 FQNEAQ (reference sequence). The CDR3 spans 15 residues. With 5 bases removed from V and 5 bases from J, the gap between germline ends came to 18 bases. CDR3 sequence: CASSLPRTEGTEAFF. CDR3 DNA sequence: TGTGCCAGCAGCCTCCCCAGGACAGAGGGGACTGAAGCTTTCTTT.

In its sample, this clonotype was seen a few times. CDR3 bases: TGTGCCAGTAGTATAATTTCGTCAATTCGTCCAAGCACAGATACGCAGTATTTT. Amino acid sequence: CASSIISSIRPSTDTQYF. The chain joins TRBV19 to TRBJ2-3; D unresolved. The CDR3 consists of 18 residues. V dropped 2 bases and J dropped 0 bases, with 18 bases sitting between them. Germline V gives CDR1 LNHDA, CDR2 SQIVND (reference sequence).

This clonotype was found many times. The DNA of the CDR3 is TGTGCCAGCAGTTACTCGCGGGTAGATACGCAGTATTTT. It codes for CASSYSRVDTQYF. V is TRBV6-5 and J is TRBJ2-3; D is possibly TRBD2 (5 bases). Trimming stripped 0 bases from V and 5 bases from J, with 6 bases between. The germline V gene encodes CDR1 MNHEY and CDR2 SVGAGI. This CDR3 is built from 13 residues.

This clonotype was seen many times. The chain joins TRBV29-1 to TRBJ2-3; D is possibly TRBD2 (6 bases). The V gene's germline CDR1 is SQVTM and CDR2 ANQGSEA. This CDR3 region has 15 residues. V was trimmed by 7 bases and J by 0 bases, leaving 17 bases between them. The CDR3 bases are TGCAGCGGCTCGGGGGATAAATCTAGCACAGATACGCAGTATTTT. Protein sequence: CSGSGDKSSTDTQYF.

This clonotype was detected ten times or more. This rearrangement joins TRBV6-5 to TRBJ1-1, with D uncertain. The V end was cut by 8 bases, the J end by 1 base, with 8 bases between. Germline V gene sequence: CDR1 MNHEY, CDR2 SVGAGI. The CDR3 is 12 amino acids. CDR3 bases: TGTGCCAGCTCCCGGGCGAACACTGAAGCTTTCTTT. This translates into CASSRANTEAFF.

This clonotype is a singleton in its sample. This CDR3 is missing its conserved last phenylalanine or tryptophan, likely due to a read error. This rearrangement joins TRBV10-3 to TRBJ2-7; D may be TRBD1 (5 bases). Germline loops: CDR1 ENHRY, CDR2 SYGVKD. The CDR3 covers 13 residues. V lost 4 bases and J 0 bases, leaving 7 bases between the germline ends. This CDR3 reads CAISGDSSYEQYL. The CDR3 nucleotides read TGTGCCATCAGTGGAGACAGCTCCTACGAGCAGTACCTC.

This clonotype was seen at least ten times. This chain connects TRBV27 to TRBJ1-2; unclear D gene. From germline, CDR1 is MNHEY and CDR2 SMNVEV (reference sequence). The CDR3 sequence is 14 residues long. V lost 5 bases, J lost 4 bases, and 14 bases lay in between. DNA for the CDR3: TGTGCCAGCAGTACCGCCCCGTCTTTCTATGGCTACACCTTC. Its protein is CASSTAPSFYGYTF.

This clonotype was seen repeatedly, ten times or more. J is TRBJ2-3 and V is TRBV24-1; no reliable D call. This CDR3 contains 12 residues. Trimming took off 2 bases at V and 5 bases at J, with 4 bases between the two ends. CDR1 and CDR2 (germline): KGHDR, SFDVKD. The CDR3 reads CATSDSIDTQYF. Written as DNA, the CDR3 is TGTGCCACCAGTGATTCTATAGATACGCAGTATTTT.

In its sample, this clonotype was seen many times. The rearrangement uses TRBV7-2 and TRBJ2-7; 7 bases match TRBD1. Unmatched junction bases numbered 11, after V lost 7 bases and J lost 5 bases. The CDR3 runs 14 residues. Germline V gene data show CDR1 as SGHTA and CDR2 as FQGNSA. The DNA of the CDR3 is TGTGCCAGCAAGCGACAGGGACCTCCCGACGAGCAGTACTTC. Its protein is CASKRQGPPDEQYF.